What follows are 3 T cell receptor beta chains derived from one specimen sequenced in a study of control samples from healthy donors and cancer patients. This table comes from immunoSEQ multiplex PCR, and its TCRdb copy is limited to in-frame clones, with some not included. Of about 75,000 clones in the sample, around 94% are singletons; the top ten hold over 5%. The sample taken for sequencing was blood. Receptors originate from a woman aged 40-49 years in good health.

The gene calls are TRBV10-1 and TRBJ2-1; no clear D gene. Deletions cut 3 bases from V and 7 bases from J, with 16 bases between. There are 15 residues in the CDR3. Per germline, CDR1 WNHNN and CDR2 SYGVQD (reference sequence). CDR3 coding DNA: TGCGCCAGCAGTGATGGTGGGCCAAGAAGGAATGAGCAGTTCTTC. This encodes CASSDGGPRRNEQFF.

The V call is TRBV5-3, the J call TRBJ1-2, with 9 bases matching TRBD1. TRBV5-3 is classed as an ORF, of uncertain function. V was pared by 9 bases and J by 4 bases, with 16 bases of the junction left unmatched. The CDR3 is made up of 16 amino acids. The CDR3, as DNA: TGTGCCAAAGAGGGTGAGGGGGACAGGGTAAGCTATGGCTACACCTTC. This encodes CAKEGEGDRVSYGYTF.

The rearrangement joins TRBV30 to TRBJ1-5, with a weak D call TRBD1 (6 bases). Germline V CDR1 and CDR2: GTSNPN, SVGIG (reference sequence). The CDR3 runs to 14 residues. The germline V and J ends were trimmed by 2 bases and 0 bases, with 8 bases remaining between them. DNA of the CDR3: TGTGCCTGGAGTACAGGGTTTAGCAATCAGCCCCAGCATTTT. Residues: CAWSTGFSNQPQHF.